Sequencing of this T cell receptor beta chain was carried out in a study of cytomegalovirus exposure and HLA in healthy donors. Whole-study context: Earlier findings included approximately 120 million unique TCR beta sequences obtained from approximately 170 million T cells.

Both 60 Vbeta primers and 13 Jbeta primers went into the PCR. Sequencing was performed with immunoSEQ multiplex PCR; in TCRdb, only in-frame clones are kept and a portion is missing. In total, the table holds roughly 45,000 clones. The CDR3 runs to 14 residues. CDR1 MNHEY and CDR2 SVGAGI come from the germline V gene. V trimming: 4 bases; J trimming: 2 bases; junction bases outside the gene matches: 1. Sample: PBMCs. This receptor was taken from a woman aged 25 to 39 in good health and CMV-seronegative. This chain uses TRBV6-5 with TRBJ2-7, with TRBD1 matching 11 bases. CDR3 sequence (DNA): TGTGCCAGCAGTTCGGACAGGGGGCCCTACGAGCAGTACTTC. Translation: CASSSDRGPYEQYF.